This TCR beta chain is from a study of neurological immune-mediated disorders. This clonotype was seen many times. TCRdb ran MiXCR on the 5' RACE reads and lists one entry per CDR3 protein. This sample has some 22,000 distinct CDR3 sequences, with 17% found just once. The clonotype originates from a woman between 18 and 29 years old with multiple sclerosis. The sequenced material came from CD8+ T cells from blood.

Here the CDR3 DNA reads TGTGCCAGCAGCTACAGCGGGAGTTACAATGAGCAGTTCTTC. It yields the protein CASSYSGSYNEQFF. The rearrangement joins TRBV11-3 to TRBJ2-1; TRBD2 matches 8 bases. CDR1 is SGHNT, CDR2 YENEEA, per germline. CDR3 size: 14 residues. The V gene end was trimmed by 4 bases and the J gene end by 4 bases; junction bases not matched to a gene: 3.